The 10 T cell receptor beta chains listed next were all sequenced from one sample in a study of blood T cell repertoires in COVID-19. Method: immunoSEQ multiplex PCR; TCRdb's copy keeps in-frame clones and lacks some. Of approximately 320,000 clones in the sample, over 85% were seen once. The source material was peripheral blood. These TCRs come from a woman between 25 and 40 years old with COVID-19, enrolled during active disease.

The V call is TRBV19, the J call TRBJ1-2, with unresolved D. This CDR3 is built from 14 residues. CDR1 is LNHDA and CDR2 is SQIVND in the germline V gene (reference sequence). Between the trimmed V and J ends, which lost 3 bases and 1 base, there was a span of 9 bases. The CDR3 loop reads CASSINSGNYGYTF. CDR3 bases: TGTGCCAGTAGTATTAACTCGGGTAACTATGGCTACACCTTC.

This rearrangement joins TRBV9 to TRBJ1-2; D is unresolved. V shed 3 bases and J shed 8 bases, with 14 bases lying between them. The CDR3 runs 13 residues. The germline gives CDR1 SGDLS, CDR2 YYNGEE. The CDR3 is CASSAGTPAGYTF. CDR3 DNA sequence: TGTGCCAGCAGCGCGGGAACACCCGCCGGCTACACCTTC.

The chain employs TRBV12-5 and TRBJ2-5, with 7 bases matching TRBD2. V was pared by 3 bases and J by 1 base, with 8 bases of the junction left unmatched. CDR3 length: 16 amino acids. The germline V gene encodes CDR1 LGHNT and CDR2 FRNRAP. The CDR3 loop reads CASGFIKTGGQETQYF. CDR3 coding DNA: TGTGCTAGTGGTTTCATCAAGACGGGGGGCCAAGAGACCCAGTACTTC.

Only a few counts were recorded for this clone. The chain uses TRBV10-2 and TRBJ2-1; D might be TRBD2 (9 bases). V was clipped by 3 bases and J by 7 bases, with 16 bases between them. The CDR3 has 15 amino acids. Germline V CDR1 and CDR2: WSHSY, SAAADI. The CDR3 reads CASSESGGTGNEQFF. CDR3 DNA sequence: TGCGCCAGCAGTGAAAGCGGGGGGACAGGAAATGAGCAGTTCTTC.

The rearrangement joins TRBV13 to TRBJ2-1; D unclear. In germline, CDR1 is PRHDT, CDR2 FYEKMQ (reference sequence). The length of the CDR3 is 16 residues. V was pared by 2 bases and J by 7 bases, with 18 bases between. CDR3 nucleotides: TGTGCCAGCAGCTTATCAGACGACACCCGAAGAAATGAGCAGTTCTTC. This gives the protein CASSLSDDTRRNEQFF.

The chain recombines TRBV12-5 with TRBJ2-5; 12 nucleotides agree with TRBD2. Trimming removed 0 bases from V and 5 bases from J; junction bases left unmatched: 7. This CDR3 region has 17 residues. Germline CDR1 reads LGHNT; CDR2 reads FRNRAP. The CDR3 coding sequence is TGTGCTAGTGGTTTGGTAGAAACTAGCGGGGGGTGGGAGACCCAGTACTTC. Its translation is CASGLVETSGGWETQYF.

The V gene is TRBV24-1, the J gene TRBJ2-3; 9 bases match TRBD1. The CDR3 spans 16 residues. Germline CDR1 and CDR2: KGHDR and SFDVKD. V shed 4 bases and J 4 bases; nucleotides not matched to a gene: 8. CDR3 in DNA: TGTGCCACCAGTGACTCCCACAGGGGGCTGTCAGATACGCAGTATTTT. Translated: CATSDSHRGLSDTQYF.

In DNA, the CDR3 is TGTGCCAGCAGTTACTCGCGAGGTCCCGGCTACACCTTC. It encodes CASSYSRGPGYTF. The chain combines TRBV6-6 with TRBJ1-2; no reliable D call. Trimming took 0 bases from V and 8 from J, leaving 10 bases between them. Germline CDR1 and CDR2: MNHNY and SVGAGI (reference sequence). The CDR3 has 13 residues.

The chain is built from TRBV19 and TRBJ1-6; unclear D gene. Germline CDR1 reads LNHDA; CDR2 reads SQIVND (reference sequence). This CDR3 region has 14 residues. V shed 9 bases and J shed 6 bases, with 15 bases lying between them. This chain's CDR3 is CASTWGGSNSPLHF. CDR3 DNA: TGTGCCAGCACTTGGGGAGGGAGTAATTCACCCCTCCACTTT.

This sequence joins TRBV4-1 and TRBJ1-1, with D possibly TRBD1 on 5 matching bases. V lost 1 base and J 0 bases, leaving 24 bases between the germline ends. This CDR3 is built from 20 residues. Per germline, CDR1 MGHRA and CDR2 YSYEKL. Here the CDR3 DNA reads TGCGCCAGCAGCCAAGGGGTCTTTGGGGGGTTGTCGCGATTGAACACTGAAGCTTTCTTT. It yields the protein CASSQGVFGGLSRLNTEAFF.